The 24 T cell receptor beta chains below were found in one sample sequenced in a study of shared clonotypes between healthy human individuals. Naivety among CD8 cells was defined by CD45RO negativity and positive CCR7 selection, thereby excluding terminally differentiated effector memory CD45RA+ cells. This table comes from immunoSEQ multiplex PCR, and its TCRdb copy is limited to in-frame clones, with some not included. Of about 2.1 million clones listed, 85% to 95% are singletons. The sequencing input was naive CD8+ T cells from PBMCs. The receptors here all came from a man between 18 and 29 years old in good health. Some clones in this sample may be carry-over from other donors' samples.

A word on this clone: This specimen includes other DNA sequences encoding the same CDR3. The CDR3 region is CASSLGRMNTEAFF. CDR3 nucleotides: TGTGCCAGCAGTTTGGGACGGATGAACACTGAAGCTTTCTTT. The J gene is TRBJ1-1, the V gene TRBV28; TRBD1 is a possible D gene (5 bases). V was clipped by 3 bases and J by 0 bases, with 8 bases between them. CDR3 length: 14 residues. Germline values: CDR1 MDHEN, CDR2 SYDVKM.

This sequence joins TRBV7-2 and TRBJ2-7; perhaps D is TRBD1 or TRBD2 (5 bases each). In germline, CDR1 is SGHTA, CDR2 FQGNSA. The CDR3 runs 15 residues. V was trimmed by 2 bases and J by 3 bases, leaving 14 bases between them. The CDR3 is CASSLSRDGSYEQYF. The DNA of the CDR3 is TGTGCCAGCAGCTTATCCCGGGACGGCAGCTACGAGCAGTACTTC.

The J gene is TRBJ2-7, the V gene TRBV27; TRBD1 matches at 10 bases. The CDR3 has 17 amino acids. Looked up from germline, CDR1 is MNHEY and CDR2 is SMNVEV (reference sequence). V shed 4 bases and J 6 bases; nucleotides not matched to a gene: 15. The CDR3, as DNA: TGTGCCAGCAGTTCCTCGACCGGGGACAGGGGTCCCCTCGAGCAGTACTTC. Translated, it gives CASSSSTGDRGPLEQYF.

The V gene is TRBV9, the J gene TRBJ2-1, with TRBD2 matching over 9 bases. The CDR3 has 15 amino acids. CDR1 is SGDLS and CDR2 is YYNGEE in the germline V gene. V was pared by 0 bases and J by 10 bases, with 8 bases of the junction left unmatched. The CDR3 here is CASSVGGRAYLEQFF. The CDR3 coding sequence is TGTGCCAGCAGCGTAGGCGGGAGGGCATACTTGGAGCAGTTCTTC.

The V and J genes are TRBV5-1 and TRBJ2-7, with 8 bases fitting TRBD2. This CDR3 is 14 amino acids long. Germline V gene lookup returns CDR1 SGHRS and CDR2 YFSETQ. V dropped 2 bases and J dropped 3; count of bases not matched to a gene: 4. The CDR3 protein is CASSFGSGSYEQYF. In DNA form, the CDR3 reads TGCGCCAGCAGCTTTGGAAGCGGGAGCTACGAGCAGTACTTC.

J is TRBJ2-1 and V is TRBV6-5; the D call may be TRBD1 or TRBD2 (7 bases each). CDR3 length: 14 amino acids. CDR1 is MNHEY and CDR2 is SVGAGI in the germline V gene. Trimming removed 2 bases from V and 7 bases from J, with 12 bases in between. CDR3: CASSYVRGGNEQFF. In DNA, the CDR3 is TGTGCCAGCAGTTACGTCAGGGGGGGGAATGAGCAGTTCTTC.

The chain joins TRBV10-1 to TRBJ1-1; D is unclear. This CDR3 spans 15 amino acids. From germline, CDR1 is WNHNN and CDR2 SYGVQD (reference sequence). Between the trimmed V and J ends, which lost 5 bases and 3 bases, there was a span of 16 bases. CDR3 protein: CASSKRARPDTEAFF. The CDR3 coding sequence is TGCGCCAGCAGTAAGAGGGCCCGGCCGGACACTGAAGCTTTCTTT.

The chain links TRBV15 to TRBJ2-5; TRBD2 is a possible D gene (6 bases). The CDR3 spans 18 residues. Germline CDR1 LNHNV, CDR2 YYDKDF (reference sequence). V lost 8 bases to trimming and J lost 5 bases, with 30 bases between them. CDR3 in amino acids: CATVSPIGGRLTSETQYF. CDR3 DNA sequence: TGTGCCACCGTGAGCCCAATAGGAGGGCGACTTACGTCGGAGACCCAGTACTTC.

The chain couples TRBV27 to TRBJ2-3; tentatively, D is TRBD1 (6 bases). V gave up 1 base and J gave up 5 bases, with 13 bases separating them. CDR1 is MNHEY, CDR2 SMNVEV, per germline (reference sequence). There are 15 residues in the CDR3. CDR3 residues: CASSLLGASGDTQYF. The DNA for the CDR3 is TGTGCCAGCAGTTTATTGGGGGCCTCGGGAGATACGCAGTATTTT.

The gene calls are TRBV5-8 and TRBJ1-1, with 7 bases aligning to TRBD1. The germline V gene has CDR1 SGHTS and CDR2 YDEGEE. V shed 5 bases and J 4 bases; nucleotides not matched to a gene: 5. The CDR3 extends over 13 amino acids. CDR3 nucleotide sequence: TGTGCCAGCAGGTTAGACAGGGCCACTGAAGCTTTCTTT. Translated: CASRLDRATEAFF. The variable domain in full, completed from reference TRBV5-8 and TRBJ1-1, reads EAGVTQSPTHLIKTRGQQATLRCSPISGHTSVYWYQQALGLGLQFLLWYDEGEERNRGNFPPRFSGRQFPNYSSELNVNALELEDSALYLCASRLDRATEAFFGQGTRLTVV.

With regard to this clone: Other DNA sequences in the same sample also yield this CDR3. V and J are TRBV27 and TRBJ1-1; no firm D call. V gave up 3 bases and J gave up 2 bases, with 7 bases separating them. The CDR3 contains 13 residues. CDR1 is MNHEY and CDR2 is SMNVEV in the germline V gene (reference sequence). This CDR3 reads CASSFAGNTEAFF. DNA of the CDR3: TGTGCCAGCAGTTTTGCGGGAAACACTGAAGCTTTCTTT.

This chain joins TRBV28 and TRBJ2-7; 7 nucleotides match TRBD1. With 4 bases clipped from V and 1 base from J, the junction kept 4 bases outside the gene matches. There are 14 residues in the CDR3. Germline loops: CDR1 MDHEN, CDR2 SYDVKM. CDR3 amino acids: CASSWVTGSYEQYF. In nucleotides, the CDR3 is TGTGCCAGCAGTTGGGTGACAGGGTCCTACGAGCAGTACTTC.

J is TRBJ2-5 and V is TRBV5-4; 12 nucleotides agree with TRBD2. In germline, CDR1 is SGHNT, CDR2 YYREEE (reference sequence). CDR3 size: 15 residues. V shed 6 bases and J 4 bases; nucleotides not matched to a gene: 7. The CDR3 is CASIPSGRALETQYF. In DNA, the CDR3 is TGTGCCAGCATCCCTAGCGGGAGGGCCTTAGAGACCCAGTACTTC.

The gene calls are TRBV28 and TRBJ2-1; TRBD1 matches at 7 bases. This CDR3 comprises 16 residues. Losses at the gene ends were 6 bases for V and 10 bases for J; bases not matched to a gene: 18. From germline, CDR1 is MDHEN and CDR2 SYDVKM. CDR3 loop: CASSYDREGGRVEQFF. The CDR3 DNA is TGTGCCAGCAGCTACGACAGGGAAGGGGGAAGGGTAGAGCAGTTCTTC.

The V gene is TRBV7-9, the J gene TRBJ2-3, with D possibly being TRBD1 or TRBD2 (5 bases each). Germline V gene data show CDR1 as SEHNR and CDR2 as FQNEAQ (reference sequence). This CDR3 is 17 amino acids long. Trimming pared 0 bases from V and 3 bases from J, leaving 16 bases between. The CDR3 DNA sequence: TGTGCCAGCAGCTTAGCGGGGACCGTGAGATTAACAGATACGCAGTATTTT. This encodes CASSLAGTVRLTDTQYF.

V and J are TRBV29-1 and TRBJ2-7, with D unresolved. Trimming removed 3 bases at V and 2 bases at J, with 8 bases between. The CDR3 consists of 12 residues. Germline CDR1 is SQVTM and CDR2 is ANQGSEA. CDR3 protein: CSVEDKTYEQYF. The CDR3 region has the DNA TGCAGCGTTGAGGATAAAACCTACGAGCAGTACTTC.

The chain joins TRBV9 to TRBJ2-7; the D is unclear. With 0 bases removed from V and 4 bases from J, the gap between germline ends came to 14 bases. The CDR3 length is 15 residues. Germline assignment: CDR1 SGDLS and CDR2 YYNGEE. The CDR3: CASSVELAGSYEQYF. The CDR3 DNA reads TGTGCCAGCAGCGTAGAATTGGCAGGATCTTACGAGCAGTACTTC. Full variable domain (rest looked up from reference TRBV9 and TRBJ2-7): DSGVTQTPKHLITATGQRVTLRCSPRSGDLSVYWYQQSLDQGLQFLIQYYNGEERAKGNILERFSAQQFPDLHSELNLSSLELGDSALYFCASSVELAGSYEQYFGPGTRLTVT.

Remarks on this clone: An end of the junction does not agree with germline; a read error may underlie this. This chain links TRBV7-2 with TRBJ2-7, with 8 bases identical to TRBD1. This CDR3 has 15 amino acids. Germline values: CDR1 SGHTA, CDR2 FQGNSA. The CDR3 is CASSWGWTGSYEQYF. Written as DNA, the CDR3 is TGTGCCAGCAGCTGGGGGTGGACAGGGTCCTATGAGCAGTACTTC.

The chain joins TRBV6-5 to TRBJ2-5; D gene unclear. In germline, CDR1 is MNHEY, CDR2 SVGAGI. The V and J ends lost 3 bases and 13 bases respectively, with 21 bases between them. The CDR3 consists of 14 residues. The CDR3 bases are TGTGCCAGCAGTTATGATCCGGGCGCCAGGATTGGGTACTTC. Residues: CASSYDPGARIGYF.

The rearrangement joins TRBV28 to TRBJ1-1; D call uncertain. Germline loops: CDR1 MDHEN, CDR2 SYDVKM. Trimming pared 1 base from V and 5 bases from J, leaving 14 bases between. The CDR3 consists of 15 residues. The CDR3: CASSLSTFGKTEAFF. In DNA form, the CDR3 reads TGTGCCAGCAGTTTATCTACCTTCGGGAAAACTGAAGCTTTCTTT. The whole variable domain, remainder taken from reference TRBV28 and TRBJ1-1, is DVKVTQSSRYLVKRTGEKVFLECVQDMDHENMFWYRQDPGLGLRLIYFSYDVKMKEKGDIPEGYSVSREKKERFSLILESASTNQTSMYLCASSLSTFGKTEAFFGQGTRLTVV.

The chain uses TRBV2 and TRBJ2-1, with D perhaps TRBD2 (6 bases). V lost 2 bases and J 7 bases, leaving 9 bases between the germline ends. The V gene's germline CDR1 is SNHLY and CDR2 FYNNEI. This CDR3 region has 13 residues. The CDR3 nucleotides read TGTGCCAGCAGTGAAAGTGCGGGGAATGAGCAGTTCTTC. Translation: CASSESAGNEQFF.

The chain couples TRBV28 to TRBJ2-5; TRBD1 is a possible D gene (6 bases). Trimming took 2 bases from V and 2 from J, leaving 18 bases between them. There are 17 residues in the CDR3. Germline loops: CDR1 MDHEN, CDR2 SYDVKM. The CDR3 loop is CASSLPRGTGPQETQYF. As DNA, the CDR3 is TGTGCCAGCAGTTTACCGAGAGGAACAGGGCCTCAAGAGACCCAGTACTTC.

This clone was recorded only once. The chain employs TRBV2 and TRBJ2-7; the D call may be TRBD1 or TRBD2 (6 bases each). The V end was cut by 8 bases, the J end by 3 bases, with 23 bases between. This CDR3 spans 16 amino acids. CDR1 and CDR2 (germline): SNHLY, FYNNEI. The CDR3 bases are TGTGCCAGCGGCCCCCCGGGGGCAGGGAAAGACTACGAGCAGTACTTC. Protein: CASGPPGAGKDYEQYF.

This chain joins TRBV10-1 and TRBJ1-1; D remains ambiguous. This CDR3 has 13 residues. Germline CDR1 WNHNN, CDR2 SYGVQD (reference sequence). The V gene lost 3 bases and the J gene lost 5 bases, with 10 bases spanning the gap. The CDR3 sequence is CASSDEVSTEAFF. The CDR3 DNA sequence: TGCGCCAGCAGTGATGAAGTATCTACTGAAGCTTTCTTT.